This T cell receptor beta chain was sequenced for a study of cytomegalovirus exposure and HLA in healthy donors. Looking at the study overall: As released early, the data held around 80 million unique TCRs from HLA-typed donors.

The study's findings and limits: In vitro testing confirmed three CMV-associated chains as specific for CMV antigens.

The germline V and J ends were trimmed by 7 bases and 0 bases, with 10 bases remaining between them. CDR3 size: 12 residues. Germline CDR1 is SQVTM and CDR2 is ANQGSEA. Healthy people donating bone marrow made up the donors. A multiplex PCR was run with 60 Vbeta primers and 13 Jbeta primers. In the original analysis: In a later analysis, roughly 10 million of 75 million to 90 million unique beta chains occurred in at least two donors. The protocol was immunoSEQ multiplex PCR, while the TCRdb copy is restricted to in-frame clones and leaves out a portion. Clone size and the V and J calls come from that table; the DNA yielded D and trimming. Reported are 50,000 to 55,000 clones; the ten largest clones contain 12%. Points on this clone: What it binds is unknown.

What was sequenced was PBMCs. The TCR sequence derives from an older woman in good health and CMV-seropositive. The J gene is TRBJ2-7, the V gene TRBV29-1; unclear D gene. The CDR3 DNA follows: TGCAGCGCCCTTGAGAGCTCCTACGAGCAGTACTTC. Residues: CSALESSYEQYF.